This entry is about one TCR beta chain. The sample belongs to a study of cytomegalovirus exposure and HLA in healthy donors. Germline CDR1 and CDR2: MNHEY and SVGAGI. This CDR3 region has 14 residues. V lost 6 bases and J 3 bases, leaving 14 bases between the germline ends. With 60 Vbeta and 13 Jbeta primers, the PCR was carried out. Authors' processing steps: The authors later counted roughly 76 million unique TCR beta chains, some 9.9 million of them shared. Profiled with immunoSEQ multiplex PCR; TCRdb holds only in-frame clones, not every one. That table gives V, J and clone size, and the DNA gave D and trimming. The sample consists of some 130,000 clones, 70% to 80% of them appearing once.

The genes are TRBV6-5 and TRBJ1-2, with D possibly TRBD1 on 5 matching bases. This TCR was recovered from a man aged 40-55 years in good health and CMV-seropositive. Sequenced sample: PBMCs. The chain's CDR3 is CASSRQISYYGYTF. In DNA form, the CDR3 reads TGTGCCAGCAGCCGACAGATATCATACTATGGCTACACCTTC.